This TCR beta chain was profiled in a study of beta chain features in type 1 diabetes (dated by TCRdb to between 2018 and 2020). For the wider study: Patients and healthy donors did not differ in mean age, gender distribution, total cell number or subset yield. The study compared TCRB repertoires of sorted circulating CD4+ T cell subsets between recently diagnosed type 1 diabetes patients and matched healthy donors. Naive and central memory subsets were obtained from all 30 or so donors, but regulatory and stem cell-like memory subsets were isolated from only 8 patients and roughly eight healthy donors. A total of roughly 110 million sorted cells were examined across all samples, and the number of cells per subset was strongly correlated with RNA yield. Study-wide findings and limitations: Because the HLA sub-analyses included only small numbers of individuals, any influence of HLA type on TCRB rearrangement was left unresolved. The naive, central memory and regulatory TCRB repertoires appeared to resemble one another more closely among patients than among healthy donors. At VDJ recombination sites, patients with type 1 diabetes made fewer insertions and deleted more nucleotides, a pattern implying thymic rearrangement abnormalities. In all four CD4+ subsets, TCRB CDR3 length was moderately but significantly shorter in type 1 diabetes patients. PCR might favor shorter templates, but patient and control samples were amplified and corrected together, so any skew would affect both groups equally. Because cDNA was sequenced instead of genomic DNA, highly expressing activated cells could be over-represented, though the groups showed no difference in activation or CD3 levels.

This clone has a handful of counts. No cognate antigen has been identified for it. It has no much larger one-base neighbor in the sample; base qualities were not kept. Different DNA sequences within this sample yield the same CDR3. From each donor, a single peripheral blood sample of approximately 110 mL on average was drawn into heparinised tubes. A BD FACSAria II and a panel including CD45RO, CCR7, CD25, CD127, CD95 and CD27 were used to sort naive, central memory, regulatory and stem cell-like memory CD4+ T cells. Purity was above 95% for every sorted population. Right away, PBMCs were isolated by Lymphoprep density gradient centrifugation and were stained directly, with no culture step. To minimize batch effects, samples were stained and sorted in pairs, one healthy donor with one patient per experiment. All of the isolated RNA was reverse transcribed with the High Capacity cDNA Reverse Transcription Kit, so expressed TCRB transcripts were sequenced. Naive, central memory and regulatory T cell samples underwent deep immunoSEQ sequencing, averaging around 3.6 million total reads per sample. Sorted cells were lysed in RLT buffer, and RNA was extracted using DNase-treated RNeasy Micro or Mini kits according to cell number. Each cell subset was processed separately to prevent cross-contamination, with patient and healthy donor samples processed together. The immunoSEQ multiplex PCR was used to amplify TCRB sequences from cDNA, generating 87-bp fragments that spanned the CDR3 region. Sequencing of the amplicons was done on the Illumina HiSeq platform. The study's processing was this. PCR bias was computationally corrected using synthetic template baselines, reads within Hamming distance 2 were collapsed, and singletons that could not be merged were discarded. Reads were aligned to IMGT to assign V, D and J genes, CDR3 length, and insertions or deletions at six rearrangement sites. Within each subset, clonotype counts were normalized to sorted cell number, after which true diversity and Gini coefficients were computed with the tcR R package. The overlap coefficient, calculated on TCRB nucleotide sequences, was used to measure repertoire sharing. Out-of-frame TCRB sequences from naive cells were analyzed to stand in for the pre-selection repertoire. This is the immuneACCESS table as TCRdb keeps it, with only in-frame sequences that have V and J called. A part of the clones is gone; compared with another copy, unresolved V genes explain less than half, and the rest is unexplained. That table is the source of V, J and clone size, and D and trimming were worked out from the DNA. Recorded for this sample are over 500,000 clones; roughly a sixth of them occurred a single time. The top ten constitute about 0.097% of the sample.

The CDR3 sequence holds 12 residues, the cysteine and phenylalanine included. Only the CDR3 portion is preserved as DNA: 36 bases, with reading frame beginning at the first base. The germline V gene gives CDR1 as ENHRY and CDR2 as SYGVKD. A distance of 3 bases separates the germline ends of V and J, which lose 3 bases and 1 base respectively. This TCR was recovered from a man younger than 35 in good health. The sample taken for sequencing was naive CD4+ T cells from blood. In light of the paper, this sample's cell subset or site label describes: true naive CD4+ T cells. This sequence uses TRBV10-3 and TRBJ2-5; the D segment cannot be called with confidence. The sequenced DNA is TGTGCCATCAGTGAAAGCCAAGAGACCCAGTACTTC. Translation gives CAISESQETQYF.